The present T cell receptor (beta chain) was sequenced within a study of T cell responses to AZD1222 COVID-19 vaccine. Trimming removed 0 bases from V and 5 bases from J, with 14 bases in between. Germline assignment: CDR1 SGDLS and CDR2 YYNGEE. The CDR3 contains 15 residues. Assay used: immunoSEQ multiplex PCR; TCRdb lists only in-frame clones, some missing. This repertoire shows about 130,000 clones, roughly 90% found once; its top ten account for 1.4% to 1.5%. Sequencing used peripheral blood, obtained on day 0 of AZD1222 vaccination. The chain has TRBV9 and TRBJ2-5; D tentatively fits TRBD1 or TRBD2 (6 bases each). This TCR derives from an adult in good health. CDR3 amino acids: CASSVEPGAGETQYF. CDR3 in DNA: TGTGCCAGCAGCGTAGAGCCAGGGGCGGGGGAGACCCAGTACTTC.